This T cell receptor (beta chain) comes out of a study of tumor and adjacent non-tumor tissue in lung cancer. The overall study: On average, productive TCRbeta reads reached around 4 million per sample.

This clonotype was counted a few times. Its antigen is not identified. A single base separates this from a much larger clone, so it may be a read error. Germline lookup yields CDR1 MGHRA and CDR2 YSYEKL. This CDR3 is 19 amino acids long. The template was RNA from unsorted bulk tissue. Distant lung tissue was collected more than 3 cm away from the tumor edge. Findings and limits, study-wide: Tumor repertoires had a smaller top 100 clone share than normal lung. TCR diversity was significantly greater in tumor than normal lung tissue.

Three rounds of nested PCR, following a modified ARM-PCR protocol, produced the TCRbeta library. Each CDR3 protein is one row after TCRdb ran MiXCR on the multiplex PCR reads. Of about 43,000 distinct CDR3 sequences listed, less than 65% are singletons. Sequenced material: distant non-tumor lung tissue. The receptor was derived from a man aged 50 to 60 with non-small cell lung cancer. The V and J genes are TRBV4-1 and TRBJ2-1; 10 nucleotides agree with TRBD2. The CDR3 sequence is CTSSQVPTPELAGFNEQFF. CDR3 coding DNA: TGCACCAGCAGCCAAGTGCCGACCCCTGAACTAGCGGGATTTAATGAGCAGTTCTTC.